Presented here are 9 T cell receptor beta chains from one specimen sequenced in a study of a mutant IDH1 vaccine in newly diagnosed glioma. Clones were sequenced by immunoSEQ multiplex PCR, and TCRdb holds only the in-frame ones, with some missing. The profile shows 41,000 or so clones, about four fifths of them singletons. No antigen has been identified for these receptors. Specified time point: week 23, last vaccination. Every vaccination contained 300 ug of the mutant IDH1 20-mer peptide and was paired with topical imiquimod. Material: PBMCs, obtained from a glioma patient whose treatment included an IDH1 peptide vaccine. These receptors all come from a woman aged 40 to 50 with glioma. Some clones in this sample may be carry-over from other donors' samples.

This clone has only a few counts. V gene TRBV2 combines with J gene TRBJ1-6; no reliable D call. Trimming removed 4 bases at V and 5 bases at J, with 6 bases between. The CDR3 length is 13 residues. Germline assignment: CDR1 SNHLY and CDR2 FYNNEI. CDR3 region: CASSGSHNSPLHF. CDR3 sequence (DNA): TGTGCCAGCAGTGGCAGCCATAATTCACCCCTCCACTTT.

The DNA of the CDR3 is TGTGCCATCAGTGGAGACCTTAAGGCAGGGCACTATGGCTACACCTTC. Its protein product is CAISGDLKAGHYGYTF. V and J are TRBV10-3 and TRBJ1-2; D may be TRBD1 (5 bases). CDR3 length: 16 residues. V was trimmed by 4 bases and J by 3 bases, leaving 18 bases between them. Germline assignment: CDR1 ENHRY and CDR2 SYGVKD.

J is TRBJ2-3 and V is TRBV27; D is ambiguous. This CDR3 contains 14 residues. The germline gives CDR1 MNHEY, CDR2 SMNVEV (reference sequence). V lost 4 bases and J lost 2, with 10 bases in between. DNA for the CDR3: TGTGCCAGCAGTTCCTCTACCCTCACAGATACGCAGTATTTT. Translating it yields CASSSSTLTDTQYF.

The chain links TRBV5-4 to TRBJ2-7; perhaps TRBD1 as D (6 bases). The CDR3 contains 15 residues. Trimming pared 0 bases from V and 3 bases from J, leaving 13 bases between. Germline V gives CDR1 SGHNT, CDR2 YYREEE (reference sequence). The CDR3 loop reads CASSLDDRPIYEQYF. The CDR3 DNA reads TGTGCCAGCAGCTTGGATGACAGGCCCATCTACGAGCAGTACTTC.

This clone was seen a few times. This sequence joins TRBV28 and TRBJ2-1; the match to TRBD2 covers 10 bases. The CDR3 is 14 amino acids. Germline assignment: CDR1 MDHEN and CDR2 SYDVKM. V shed 10 bases and J 2 bases; nucleotides not matched to a gene: 5. For the CDR3, the DNA is TGTGCCATCGGGACTAGCGCAACCTACAATGAGCAGTTCTTC. Translating it yields CAIGTSATYNEQFF.

This clone was observed a few times. The chain uses TRBV4-3 and TRBJ1-5, with D possibly TRBD1 on 6 matching bases. Germline loops: CDR1 LGHNA, CDR2 YSLEER. V was clipped by 8 bases and J by 0 bases, with 14 bases between them. This CDR3 comprises 15 residues. CDR3 DNA sequence: TGCGCCAGCGGACAGAGGGTTTATAGCAATCAGCCCCAGCATTTT. It is translated as CASGQRVYSNQPQHF.

The J gene is TRBJ2-7, the V gene TRBV6-1; D gene ambiguous. The CDR3 contains 13 residues. V dropped 2 bases and J dropped 4 bases, with 9 bases sitting between them. The germline gives CDR1 MNHNS, CDR2 SASEGT. CDR3 nucleotides: TGTGCCAGCAGTGAAATCCATCTTTACGAGCAGTACTTC. This sequence encodes CASSEIHLYEQYF.

The chain combines TRBV2 with TRBJ2-5; no reliable D call. Germline V gene data show CDR1 as SNHLY and CDR2 as FYNNEI. V was trimmed by 4 bases and J by 2 bases, leaving 17 bases between them. CDR3 length: 16 residues. CDR3 protein: CASSVTGPIEQETQYF. DNA for the CDR3: TGTGCCAGCAGTGTTACCGGGCCAATAGAACAAGAGACCCAGTACTTC.

The chain employs TRBV7-9 and TRBJ1-2, with TRBD1 matching 7 bases. Losses at the gene ends were 4 bases for V and 3 bases for J; bases not matched to a gene: 5. Per the germline V gene, CDR1 is SEHNR and CDR2 is FQNEAQ (reference sequence). This CDR3 region has 14 residues. This CDR3 reads CASSSDRIHYGYTF. DNA of the CDR3: TGTGCCAGCAGCTCGGACAGGATCCACTATGGCTACACCTTC.